These 9 T cell receptor beta chains share one sample of origin, sequenced in a study of cytomegalovirus exposure and HLA in healthy donors. PCR used 60 Vbeta primers and 13 Jbeta primers. Method: immunoSEQ multiplex PCR; TCRdb's copy keeps in-frame clones and lacks some. The sample consists of 150,000 to 200,000 clones, roughly 78% of them appearing once. Sequenced material: PBMCs. Receptors were obtained from a man aged 35 to 55 in good health and CMV-seronegative.

This clone turned up a few times. The chain recombines TRBV10-3 with TRBJ1-5; D ambiguous. Germline CDR1 ENHRY, CDR2 SYGVKD. The CDR3 contains 14 residues. V was trimmed by 3 bases and J by 1 base, leaving 7 bases between them. The CDR3 protein is CAISDRGSNQPQHF. The CDR3 nucleotides are TGTGCCATCAGTGATCGGGGAAGCAATCAGCCCCAGCATTTT.

This sequence joins TRBV5-4 and TRBJ2-5; weak D call: TRBD2 (5 bases). This CDR3 comprises 14 residues. Germline lookup yields CDR1 SGHNT and CDR2 YYREEE (reference sequence). V was cut by 4 bases and J by 5 bases, with 15 bases left in between. CDR3 in amino acids: CASSLAGESETQYF. As DNA, the CDR3 is TGTGCCAGCAGCCTAGCTGGGGAGTCGGAGACCCAGTACTTC.

This rearrangement joins TRBV5-5 to TRBJ2-7, with TRBD1 matching 9 bases. V was pared by 4 bases and J by 3 bases, with 17 bases of the junction left unmatched. CDR1 is SGHKS and CDR2 is YYEKEE in the germline V gene (reference sequence). The CDR3 length is 18 residues. The CDR3 DNA sequence: TGTGCCAGCAGCCGTCTTTTTCGGGACAGGGTTACTGGCTACGAGCAGTACTTC. This sequence encodes CASSRLFRDRVTGYEQYF.

The CDR3 nucleotides are TGTGCCAGCAGTTCCCCTGGACAGAGAATAGATGGCTACACCTTC. Its translation: CASSSPGQRIDGYTF. The chain joins TRBV28 to TRBJ1-2; TRBD1 is a possible D gene (6 bases). The ends were cut back, 4 bases at V and 6 bases at J, with 18 bases in the middle. The CDR3 is 15 residues long. Per germline, CDR1 MDHEN and CDR2 SYDVKM.

The genes are TRBV11-3 and TRBJ2-6; 10 positions agree with TRBD1. Germline loops: CDR1 SGHNT, CDR2 YENEEA. This CDR3 spans 15 amino acids. The junction had 0 bases not matched to a gene; V was cut back by 5 bases and J by 2 bases. This chain's CDR3 is CASSGQGAGANVLTF. CDR3 coding DNA: TGTGCCAGCAGCGGACAGGGGGCTGGGGCCAACGTCCTGACTTTC.

The chain is built from TRBV5-1 and TRBJ2-2; TRBD2 agrees at 10 bases. Germline CDR1 reads SGHRS; CDR2 reads YFSETQ. The V segment lost 4 bases and the J segment 1 base; nucleotides outside the gene matches: 7. The CDR3 totals 17 residues. CDR3 amino acids: CASSGLRTSGNTGELFF. The DNA of the CDR3 is TGCGCCAGCAGCGGACTCCGGACTAGCGGGAACACCGGGGAGCTGTTTTTT.

This rearrangement joins TRBV28 to TRBJ2-2; D is perhaps TRBD1 (5 bases). V was clipped by 3 bases and J by 1 base, with 12 bases between them. The CDR3 has 16 residues. CDR1 is MDHEN and CDR2 is SYDVKM in the germline V gene. CDR3 region: CASSFQRTKNTGELFF. The CDR3 region has the DNA TGTGCCAGCAGTTTTCAGAGGACAAAGAACACCGGGGAGCTGTTTTTT.

In DNA form, the CDR3 reads TGCGCCAGCAGCCAAGTTTGGGACAGGGAAGGGAGCAATCAGCCCCAGCATTTT. As protein: CASSQVWDREGSNQPQHF. This chain links TRBV4-1 with TRBJ1-5; 9 positions agree with TRBD1. The germline V gene encodes CDR1 MGHRA and CDR2 YSYEKL. This CDR3 contains 18 residues. The ends lost 1 base at V and 1 base at J; junction bases unmatched: 8.

In regard to this clone: Germline is not matched at one junction end, which may reflect a read error. The rearrangement uses TRBV18 and TRBJ2-6; 9 bases are shared with TRBD1. Germline V gives CDR1 KGHSH, CDR2 LQKENI. The CDR3 length is 18 residues. CDR3 protein: CASSPSGQGTSGANGLTF. The CDR3, as DNA: TGTGCCAGCTCACCGTCGGGACAGGGAACCTCTGGGGCCAACGGCCTGACTTTC.